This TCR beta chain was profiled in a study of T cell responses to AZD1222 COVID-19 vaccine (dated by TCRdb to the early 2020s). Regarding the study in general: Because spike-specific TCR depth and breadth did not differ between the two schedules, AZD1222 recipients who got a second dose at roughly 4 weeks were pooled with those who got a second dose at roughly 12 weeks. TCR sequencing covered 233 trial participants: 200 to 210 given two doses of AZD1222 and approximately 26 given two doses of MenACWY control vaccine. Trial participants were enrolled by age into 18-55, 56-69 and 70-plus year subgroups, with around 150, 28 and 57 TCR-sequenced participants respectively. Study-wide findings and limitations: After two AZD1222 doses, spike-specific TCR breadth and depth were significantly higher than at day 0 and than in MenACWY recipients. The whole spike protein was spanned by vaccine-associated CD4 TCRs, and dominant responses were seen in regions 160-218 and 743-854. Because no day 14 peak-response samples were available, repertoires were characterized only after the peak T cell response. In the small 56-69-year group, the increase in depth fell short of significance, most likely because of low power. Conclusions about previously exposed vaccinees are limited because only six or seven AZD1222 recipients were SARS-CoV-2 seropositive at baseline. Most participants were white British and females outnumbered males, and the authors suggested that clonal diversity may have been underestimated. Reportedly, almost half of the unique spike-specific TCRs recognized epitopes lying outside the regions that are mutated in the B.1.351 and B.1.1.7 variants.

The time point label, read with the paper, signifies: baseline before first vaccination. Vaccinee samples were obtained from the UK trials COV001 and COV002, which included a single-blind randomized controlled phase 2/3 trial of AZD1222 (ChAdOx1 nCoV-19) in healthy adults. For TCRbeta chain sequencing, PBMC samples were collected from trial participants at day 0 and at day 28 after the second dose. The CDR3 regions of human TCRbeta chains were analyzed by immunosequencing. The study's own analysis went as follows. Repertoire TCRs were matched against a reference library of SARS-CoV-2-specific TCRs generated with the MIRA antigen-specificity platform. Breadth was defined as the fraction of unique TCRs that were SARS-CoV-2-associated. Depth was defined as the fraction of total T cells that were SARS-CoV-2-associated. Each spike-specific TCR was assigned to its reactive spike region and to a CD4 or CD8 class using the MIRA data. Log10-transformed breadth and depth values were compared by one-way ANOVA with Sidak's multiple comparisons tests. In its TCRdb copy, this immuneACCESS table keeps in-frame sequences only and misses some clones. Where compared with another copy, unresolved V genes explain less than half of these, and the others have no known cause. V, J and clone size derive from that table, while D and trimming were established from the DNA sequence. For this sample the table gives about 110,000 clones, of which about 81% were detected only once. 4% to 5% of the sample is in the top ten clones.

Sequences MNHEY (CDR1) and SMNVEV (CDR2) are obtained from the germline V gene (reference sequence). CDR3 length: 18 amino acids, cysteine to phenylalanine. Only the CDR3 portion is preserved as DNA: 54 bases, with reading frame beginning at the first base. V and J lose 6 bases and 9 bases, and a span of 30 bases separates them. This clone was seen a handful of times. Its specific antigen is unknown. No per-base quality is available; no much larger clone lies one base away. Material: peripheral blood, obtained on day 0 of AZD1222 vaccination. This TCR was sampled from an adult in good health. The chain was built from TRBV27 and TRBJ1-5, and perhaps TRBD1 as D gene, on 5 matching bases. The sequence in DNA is TGTGCCAGCAGCTCGGGGCCAGGGCGCGGGGGTCGGCGTAGGCCCCAGCATTTT. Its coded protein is CASSSGPGRGGRRRPQHF.